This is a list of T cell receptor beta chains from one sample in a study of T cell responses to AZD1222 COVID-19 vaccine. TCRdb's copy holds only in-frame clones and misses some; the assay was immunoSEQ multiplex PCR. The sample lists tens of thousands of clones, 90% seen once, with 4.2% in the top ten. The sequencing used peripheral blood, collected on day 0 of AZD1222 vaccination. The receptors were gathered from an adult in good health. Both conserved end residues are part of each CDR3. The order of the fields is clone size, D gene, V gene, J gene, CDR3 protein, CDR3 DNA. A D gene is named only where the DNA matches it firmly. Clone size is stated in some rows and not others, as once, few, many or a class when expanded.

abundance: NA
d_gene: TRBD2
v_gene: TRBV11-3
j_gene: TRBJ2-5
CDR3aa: CASSFTSGSETQYF
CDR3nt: TGTGCCAGCAGCTTTACTAGCGGGAGTGAGACCCAGTACTTC

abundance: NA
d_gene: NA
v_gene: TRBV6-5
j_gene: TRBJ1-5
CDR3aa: CASSRLPADQPQHF
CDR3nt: TGTGCCAGCAGTAGACTACCGGCCGATCAGCCCCAGCATTTT

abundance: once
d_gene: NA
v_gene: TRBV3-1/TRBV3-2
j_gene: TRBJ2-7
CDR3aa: CASSQGHSYEQYF
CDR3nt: TGTGCCAGCAGCCAAGGCCACTCCTACGAGCAGTACTTC

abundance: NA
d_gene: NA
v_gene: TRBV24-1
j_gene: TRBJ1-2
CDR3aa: CATSDSRRAHNYGYTF
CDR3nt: TGTGCCACCAGTGACTCACGCAGGGCTCATAACTATGGCTACACCTTC

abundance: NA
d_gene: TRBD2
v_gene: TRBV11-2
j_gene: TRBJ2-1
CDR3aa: CASSLVGGLAPNEQFF
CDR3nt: TGTGCCAGCAGCTTAGTAGGTGGACTAGCCCCCAATGAGCAGTTCTTC

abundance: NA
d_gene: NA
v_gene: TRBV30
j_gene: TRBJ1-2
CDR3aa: CAWSVKNYGYTF
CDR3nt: TGTGCCTGGAGTGTAAAGAACTATGGCTACACCTTC

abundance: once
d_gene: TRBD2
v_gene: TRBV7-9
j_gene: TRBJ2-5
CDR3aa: CASSKIAGVRETQYF
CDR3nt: TGTGCCAGCAGCAAGATAGCGGGAGTAAGAGAGACCCAGTACTTC

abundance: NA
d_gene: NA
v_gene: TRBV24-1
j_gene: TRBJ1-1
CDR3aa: CATARDDEAFF
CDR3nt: TGTGCCACCGCCCGGGACGATGAAGCTTTCTTT

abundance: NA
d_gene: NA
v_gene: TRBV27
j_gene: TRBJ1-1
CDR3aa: CASSSLVSNTEAFF
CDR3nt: TGTGCCAGCAGTAGTTTGGTCTCGAACACTGAAGCTTTCTTT

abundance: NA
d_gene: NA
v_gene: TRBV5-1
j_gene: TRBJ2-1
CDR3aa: CASSLSATRSRGEQFF
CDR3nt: TGCGCCAGCAGCTTGTCGGCGACTAGAAGTAGGGGTGAGCAGTTCTTC

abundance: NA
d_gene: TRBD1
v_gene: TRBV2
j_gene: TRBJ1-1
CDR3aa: CASSRGLRAEAFF
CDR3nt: TGTGCCAGCAGCAGGGGGCTTCGGGCTGAAGCTTTCTTT

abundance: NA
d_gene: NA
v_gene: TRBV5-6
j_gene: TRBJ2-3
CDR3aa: CASSLWGSARMSTDTQYF
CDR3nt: TGTGCCAGCAGCTTGTGGGGAAGCGCACGGATGAGCACAGATACGCAGTATTTT

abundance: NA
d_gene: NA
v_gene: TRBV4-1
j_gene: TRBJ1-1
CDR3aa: CASSQPTGSEAFF
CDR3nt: TGCGCCAGCAGCCAACCCACAGGGTCTGAAGCTTTCTTT

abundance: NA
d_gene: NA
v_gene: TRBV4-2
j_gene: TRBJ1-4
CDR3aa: CASSQDQQGEKLFF
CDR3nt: TGTGCCAGCAGCCAAGACCAACAGGGCGAAAAACTGTTTTTT

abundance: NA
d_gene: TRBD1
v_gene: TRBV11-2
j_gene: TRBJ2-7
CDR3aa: CASSSGQGTYEQYF
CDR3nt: TGTGCCAGCAGCTCCGGACAGGGTACGTACGAGCAGTACTTC

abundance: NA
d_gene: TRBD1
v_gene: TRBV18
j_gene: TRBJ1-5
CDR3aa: CASSPGTGNTQHF
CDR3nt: TGTGCCAGCTCACCGGGGACAGGGAACACCCAGCATTTT

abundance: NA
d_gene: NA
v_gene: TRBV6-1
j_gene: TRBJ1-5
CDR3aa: CASSEDQGSPTSNQPQHF
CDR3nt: TGTGCCAGCAGTGAAGACCAGGGGTCCCCTACTAGCAATCAGCCCCAGCATTTT

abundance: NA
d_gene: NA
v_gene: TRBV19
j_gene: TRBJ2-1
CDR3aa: CASKDGALNNEQFF
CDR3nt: TGTGCCAGTAAAGACGGAGCCCTAAACAATGAGCAGTTCTTC

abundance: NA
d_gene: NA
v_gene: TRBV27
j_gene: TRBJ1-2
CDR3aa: CASSLSRTPFGGYTF
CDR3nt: TGTGCCAGCAGTTTATCACGGACGCCGTTCGGAGGCTACACCTTC

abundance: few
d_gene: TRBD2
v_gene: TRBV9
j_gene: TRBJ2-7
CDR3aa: CASRSKGLEYYEQYF
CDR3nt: TGTGCCAGCAGATCCAAGGGACTAGAGTACTACGAGCAGTACTTC

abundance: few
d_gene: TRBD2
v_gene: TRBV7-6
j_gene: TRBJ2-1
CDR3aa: CASSLEGLAQFF
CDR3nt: TGTGCCAGCAGCTTAGAAGGACTAGCGCAGTTCTTC